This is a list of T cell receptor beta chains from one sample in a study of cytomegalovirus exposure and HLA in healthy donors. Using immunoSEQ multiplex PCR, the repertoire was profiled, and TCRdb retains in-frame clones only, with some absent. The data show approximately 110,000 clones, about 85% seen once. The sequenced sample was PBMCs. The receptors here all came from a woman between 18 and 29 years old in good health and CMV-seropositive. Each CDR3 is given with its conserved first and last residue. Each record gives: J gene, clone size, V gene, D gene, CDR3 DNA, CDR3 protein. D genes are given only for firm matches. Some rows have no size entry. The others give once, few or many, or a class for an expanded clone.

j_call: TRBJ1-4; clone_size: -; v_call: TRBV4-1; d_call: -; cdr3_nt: TGCGCCAGCAGCCAAGACGGGACAACAACTAATGAAAAACTGTTTTTT; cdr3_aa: CASSQDGTTTNEKLFF
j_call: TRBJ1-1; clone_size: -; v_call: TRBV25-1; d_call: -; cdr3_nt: TGTGCCAGCAGTACAGGGAGGAACACTGAAGCTTTCTTT; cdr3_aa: CASSTGRNTEAFF
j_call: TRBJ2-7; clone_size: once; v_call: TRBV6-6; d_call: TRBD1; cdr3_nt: TGTGCCAGCAGAACGGACAGGGGGGGATTCTACGAGCAGTACTTC; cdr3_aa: CASRTDRGGFYEQYF
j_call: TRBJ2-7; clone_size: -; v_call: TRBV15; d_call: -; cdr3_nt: TGTGCCACCAGCAGAGAATGGCAATCTTTATCCTACGAGCAGTACTTC; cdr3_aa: CATSREWQSLSYEQYF
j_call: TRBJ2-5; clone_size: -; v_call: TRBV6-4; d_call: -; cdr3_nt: TGTGCCAGCAGTGCGGAAAGCCCACGGATTGGGGGGAGTAAAGAGACCCAGTACTTC; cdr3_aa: CASSAESPRIGGSKETQYF
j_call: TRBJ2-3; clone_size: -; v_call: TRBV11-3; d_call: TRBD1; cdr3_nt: TGTGCCAGCAGCTCGGGACAGGGGGCCGGTACGCAGTATTTT; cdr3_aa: CASSSGQGAGTQYF
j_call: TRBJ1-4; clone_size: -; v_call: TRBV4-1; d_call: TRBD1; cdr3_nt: TGCGCCAGCAGCCATCCGGGACAGACTAATGAAAAACTGTTTTTT; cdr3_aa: CASSHPGQTNEKLFF
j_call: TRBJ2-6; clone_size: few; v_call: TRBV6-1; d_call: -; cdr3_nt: TGTGCCAGCAGTGAAGGTGGAGGGGCCGGGGCCAACGTCCTGACTTTC; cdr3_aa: CASSEGGGAGANVLTF
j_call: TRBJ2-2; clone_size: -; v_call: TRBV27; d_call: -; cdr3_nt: TGTGCCAGCAGCGTCTTTGTATACGGCACCGGGGAGCTGTTTTTT; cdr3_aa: CASSVFVYGTGELFF
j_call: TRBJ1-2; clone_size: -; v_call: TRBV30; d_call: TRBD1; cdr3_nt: TGTGCCTGGAGTGGAGGGGGCCCTAACTATGGCTACACCTTC; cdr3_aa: CAWSGGGPNYGYTF
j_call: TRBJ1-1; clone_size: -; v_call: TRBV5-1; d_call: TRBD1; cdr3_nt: TGCGCCAGCAGCCAATCCCACCTAGAAAGGGGGCGAGCTTTCTTT; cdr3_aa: CASSQSHLERGRAFF
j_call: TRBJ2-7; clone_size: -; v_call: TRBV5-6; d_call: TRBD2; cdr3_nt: TGTGCCAGCAGCTTAATGGCGGGAGTAGCCTACGAGCAGTACTTC; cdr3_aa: CASSLMAGVAYEQYF
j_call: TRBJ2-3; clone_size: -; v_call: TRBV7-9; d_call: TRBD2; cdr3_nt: TGTGCCAGCAGCCCAATAAAGGGACTAGCGGGGTGGGGCACAGATACGCAGTATTTT; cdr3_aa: CASSPIKGLAGWGTDTQYF
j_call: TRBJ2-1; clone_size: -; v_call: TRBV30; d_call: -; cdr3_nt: TGTGCCTGGAGTGTAGGGGTGGGAAATGAGCAGTTCTTC; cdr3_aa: CAWSVGVGNEQFF
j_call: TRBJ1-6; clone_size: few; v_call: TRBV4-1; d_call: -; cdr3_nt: TGCGCCAGTACGAGCTCCTATAATTCACCCCTCCACTTT; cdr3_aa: CASTSSYNSPLHF
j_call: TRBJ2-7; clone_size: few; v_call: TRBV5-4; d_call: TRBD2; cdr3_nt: TGTGCCAGCAGCTTGGGACTAGCGGGGGGACTCTCCGAGCAGTACTTC; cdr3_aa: CASSLGLAGGLSEQYF
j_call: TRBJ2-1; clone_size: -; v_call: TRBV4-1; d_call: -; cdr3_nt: TGCGCCAGCAGCCCCGGGGAAGGGCGTGATGAGCAGTTCTTC; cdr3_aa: CASSPGEGRDEQFF
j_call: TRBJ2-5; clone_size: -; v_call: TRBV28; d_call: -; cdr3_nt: TGTGCCAGCACTGTAGTGGGCAAAGAGACCCAGTACTTC; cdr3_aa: CASTVVGKETQYF
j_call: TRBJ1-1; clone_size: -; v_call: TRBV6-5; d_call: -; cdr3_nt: TGTGCCAGCAAAGGTTTCGGGGGTACTGAAGCTTTCTTT; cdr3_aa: CASKGFGGTEAFF
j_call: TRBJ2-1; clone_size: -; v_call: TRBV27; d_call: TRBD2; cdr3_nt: TGTGCCAGCAGTCACGGGGGGACCTACAATGAGCAGTTCTTC; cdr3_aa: CASSHGGTYNEQFF
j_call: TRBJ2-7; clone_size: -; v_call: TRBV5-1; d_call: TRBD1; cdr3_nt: TGCGCCAGCAGCAGCCGTACAGGGGGCTTATCTTACGAGCAGTACTTC; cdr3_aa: CASSSRTGGLSYEQYF
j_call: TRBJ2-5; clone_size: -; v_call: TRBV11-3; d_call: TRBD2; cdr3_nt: TGTGCCAGCAGGGCCTCCAAAAGGGGAGGGGAGACCCAGTACTTC; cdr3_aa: CASRASKRGGETQYF
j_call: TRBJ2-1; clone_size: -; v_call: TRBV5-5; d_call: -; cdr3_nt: TGTGCCAGCAACCACGGGACTCTCTACAATGAGCAGTTCTTC; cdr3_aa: CASNHGTLYNEQFF
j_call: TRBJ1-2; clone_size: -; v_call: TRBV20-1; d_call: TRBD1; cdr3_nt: TGCAGTGCTGGACAGGGCTATGGCTACACCTTC; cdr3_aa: CSAGQGYGYTF
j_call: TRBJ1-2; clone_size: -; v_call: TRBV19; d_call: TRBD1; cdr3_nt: TGTGCCAGTAGTGTCGACAGGGGTGGTGGCTACACCTTC; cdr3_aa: CASSVDRGGGYTF
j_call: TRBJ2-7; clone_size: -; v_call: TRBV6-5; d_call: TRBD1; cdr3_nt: TGTGCCAGCAGCTTGGGACAGGGAAATGACGAGCAGTACTTC; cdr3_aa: CASSLGQGNDEQYF
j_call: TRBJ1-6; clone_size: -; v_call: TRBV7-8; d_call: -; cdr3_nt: TGTGCCAGCAGCTTAGAGGCAGGAGGAGTCTTTTCACCCCTCCACTTT; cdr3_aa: CASSLEAGGVFSPLHF
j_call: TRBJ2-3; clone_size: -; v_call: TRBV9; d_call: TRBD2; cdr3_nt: TGTGCCAGCAGCCCGGGGGGGGGAACCACAGATACGCAGTATTTT; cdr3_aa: CASSPGGGTTDTQYF
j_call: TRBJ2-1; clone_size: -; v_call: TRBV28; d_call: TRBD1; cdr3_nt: TGTGCCAGCAGTTTAAGCACAGGGGGCTTAAATGAGCAGTTCTTC; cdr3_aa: CASSLSTGGLNEQFF
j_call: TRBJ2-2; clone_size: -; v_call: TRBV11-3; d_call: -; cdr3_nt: TGTGCCAGCAGCTCCCCTCACGGACTGAACACCGGGGAGCTGTTTTTT; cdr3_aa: CASSSPHGLNTGELFF
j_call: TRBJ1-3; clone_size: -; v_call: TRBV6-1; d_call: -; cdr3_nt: TGTGCCAGCAGCGGGGGAAGGACTGGAAACACCATATATTTT; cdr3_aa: CASSGGRTGNTIYF
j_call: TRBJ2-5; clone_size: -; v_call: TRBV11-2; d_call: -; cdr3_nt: TGTGCCAGCAGCTTATCGTGGACCCAGTACTTC; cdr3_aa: CASSLSWTQYF
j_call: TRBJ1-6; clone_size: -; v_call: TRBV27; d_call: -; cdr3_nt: TGTGCCAGCAGTTTACGGGGTCGCAAGCTGCCCAGCTCCTATAATTCACCCCTCCACTTT; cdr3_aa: CASSLRGRKLPSSYNSPLHF
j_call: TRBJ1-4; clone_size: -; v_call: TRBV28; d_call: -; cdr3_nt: TGTGCCAGCAGTCTTCTCGGGGAGGGGAGGAATGAAAAACTGTTTTTT; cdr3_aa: CASSLLGEGRNEKLFF
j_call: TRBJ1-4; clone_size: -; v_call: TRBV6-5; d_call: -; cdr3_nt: TGTGCCAGCAGTTATAGCCCCGCAACTAATGAAAAACTGTTTTTT; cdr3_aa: CASSYSPATNEKLFF
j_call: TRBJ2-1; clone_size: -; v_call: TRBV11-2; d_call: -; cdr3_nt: TGTGCCAGCAGCTTAGATGTTCTAGCTGGTACCTACAATGAGCAGTTCTTC; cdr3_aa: CASSLDVLAGTYNEQFF
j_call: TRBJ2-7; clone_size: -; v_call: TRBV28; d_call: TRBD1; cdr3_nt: TGTGCCAGCAAAGGGACAGGGCATTCCTACGAGCAGTACTTC; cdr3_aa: CASKGTGHSYEQYF
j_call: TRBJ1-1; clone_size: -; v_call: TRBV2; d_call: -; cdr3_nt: TGTGCCAGCAGTGAGCAGGAAAACACTGAAGCTTTCTTT; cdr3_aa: CASSEQENTEAFF
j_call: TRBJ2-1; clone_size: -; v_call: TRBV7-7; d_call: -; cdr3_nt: TGTGCTAGCGGCCAAGGAGGTGAGCAGTTCTTC; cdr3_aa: CASGQGGEQFF
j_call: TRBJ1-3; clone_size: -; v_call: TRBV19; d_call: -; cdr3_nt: TGTGCCAGTAGTATCGCAGGGTTCGGAAACACCATATATTTT; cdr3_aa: CASSIAGFGNTIYF